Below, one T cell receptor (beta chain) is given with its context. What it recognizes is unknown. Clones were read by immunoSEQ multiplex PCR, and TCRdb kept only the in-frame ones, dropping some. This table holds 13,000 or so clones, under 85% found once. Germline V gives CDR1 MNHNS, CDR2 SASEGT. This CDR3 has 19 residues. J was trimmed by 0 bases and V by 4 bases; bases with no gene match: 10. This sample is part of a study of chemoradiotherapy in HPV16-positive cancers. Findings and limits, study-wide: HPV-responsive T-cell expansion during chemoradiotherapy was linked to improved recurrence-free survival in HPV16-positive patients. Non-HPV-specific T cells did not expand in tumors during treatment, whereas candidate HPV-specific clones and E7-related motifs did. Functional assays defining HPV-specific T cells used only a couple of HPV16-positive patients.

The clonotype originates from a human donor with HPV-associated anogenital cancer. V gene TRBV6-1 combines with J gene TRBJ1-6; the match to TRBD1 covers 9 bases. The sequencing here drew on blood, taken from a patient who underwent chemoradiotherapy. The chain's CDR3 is CASSGDREKSISYNSPLHF. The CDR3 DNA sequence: TGTGCCAGCAGTGGGGACAGGGAGAAATCCATCTCCTATAATTCACCCCTCCACTTT.